This TCR beta chain was captured by sequencing in a study of cytomegalovirus exposure and HLA in healthy donors. The PCR made use of 60 Vbeta and 13 Jbeta primers. Method: immunoSEQ multiplex PCR; TCRdb's copy keeps in-frame clones and lacks some. Of under 300,000 clones detected, around 80% appear once; the ten largest clones hold less than 9%. This CDR3 spans 13 amino acids. Per the germline V gene, CDR1 is SGHDT and CDR2 is YYEEEE. With V trimmed by 2 bases and J by 8 bases, 1 base remained unmatched. Material: PBMCs. The sequence was collected from a woman aged 60-75 years in good health and CMV-seropositive. The V call is TRBV5-6, the J call TRBJ1-6; 7 nucleotides match TRBD1. The CDR3 region has the DNA TGTGCCAGCAGCTTAGACAGGGATTCACCCCTCCACTTT. This encodes CASSLDRDSPLHF.